This entry concerns a single T cell receptor (beta chain). What it binds is unknown. The data were obtained in a study of cytomegalovirus exposure and HLA in healthy donors. Profiled with immunoSEQ multiplex PCR; TCRdb holds only in-frame clones, not every one. The sample lists 250,000 to 400,000 clones, about 85% occurring once. Study-level points and caveats: In vitro testing confirmed a few CMV-associated chains as specific for CMV antigens.

The TCR was taken from a woman aged 25-40 years in good health and CMV-seropositive. The specimen sequenced was PBMCs.

The CDR3 coding sequence is TGTGCCAGCAGTGTTGGGACGATTAAGGTGGAGACCCAGTACTTC. The encoded protein is CASSVGTIKVETQYF. The rearrangement links TRBV6-1 to TRBJ2-5; TRBD1 or TRBD2 may be the D gene (5 bases each). The V end was cut by 4 bases, the J end by 5 bases, with 17 bases between. This CDR3 comprises 15 residues. Per the germline V gene, CDR1 is MNHNS and CDR2 is SASEGT.